These T cell receptor beta chains were read from a single sample in a study of shared clonotypes between healthy human individuals. Libraries were prepared by immunoSEQ multiplex PCR; TCRdb keeps only in-frame clonotypes and omits some of them. The sample has roughly 1,500,000 clones; approximately 98.5% are singletons. The specimen sequenced was naive CD4+ T cells sorted from blood. These receptors originate from a man aged 25 to 40 in good health. Each CDR3 is given with its conserved first and last residue. Fields, in order: clone size, V gene, J gene, D gene, CDR3 protein, CDR3 DNA. D genes are given only for firm matches. Clone size, where shown, is once, few, many, or a class for clones that have expanded.

clone_size: NA; v_call: TRBV7-9; j_call: TRBJ2-7; d_call: TRBD2; cdr3_aa: CASSRGLVLDEQYF; cdr3_nt: TGTGCCAGCAGCAGGGGACTAGTATTAGACGAGCAGTACTTC
clone_size: NA; v_call: TRBV5-1; j_call: TRBJ2-5; d_call: TRBD2; cdr3_aa: CASSTGLAGDTGVGETQYF; cdr3_nt: TGCGCCAGCAGCACGGGACTAGCGGGAGATACGGGGGTCGGGGAGACCCAGTACTTC
clone_size: NA; v_call: TRBV30; j_call: TRBJ2-1; d_call: TRBD2; cdr3_aa: CAWSVRISGGYNEQFF; cdr3_nt: TGTGCCTGGAGTGTACGAATTAGCGGGGGATACAATGAGCAGTTCTTC
clone_size: NA; v_call: TRBV19; j_call: TRBJ1-4; d_call: NA; cdr3_aa: CASSRQRPLGDEKLFF; cdr3_nt: TGTGCCAGTAGTAGACAACGACCGTTGGGGGATGAAAAACTGTTTTTT
clone_size: NA; v_call: TRBV5-1; j_call: TRBJ2-1; d_call: NA; cdr3_aa: CASSLEYHNEQFF; cdr3_nt: TGCGCCAGCAGCTTGGAATACCACAATGAGCAGTTCTTC
clone_size: NA; v_call: TRBV6-5; j_call: TRBJ1-5; d_call: TRBD1; cdr3_aa: CASSLDRDQPQHF; cdr3_nt: TGTGCCAGCAGTTTGGACAGGGATCAGCCCCAGCATTTT
clone_size: NA; v_call: TRBV28; j_call: TRBJ1-1; d_call: NA; cdr3_aa: CASSLWQDNTEAFF; cdr3_nt: TGTGCCAGCAGTTTATGGCAGGACAACACTGAAGCTTTCTTT
clone_size: NA; v_call: TRBV19; j_call: TRBJ1-5; d_call: TRBD1; cdr3_aa: CASSKDRGGGQPQHF; cdr3_nt: TGTGCCAGTAGTAAGGACAGGGGAGGAGGGCAGCCCCAGCATTTT
clone_size: NA; v_call: TRBV5-4; j_call: TRBJ2-3; d_call: TRBD2; cdr3_aa: CASRPRAGRAEDTQYF; cdr3_nt: TGTGCCAGCAGGCCCCGGGCCGGGAGGGCCGAAGATACGCAGTATTTT
clone_size: NA; v_call: TRBV2; j_call: TRBJ1-5; d_call: NA; cdr3_aa: CASSELNQPQHF; cdr3_nt: TGTGCCAGCAGTGAATTGAATCAGCCCCAGCATTTT
clone_size: NA; v_call: TRBV6-5; j_call: TRBJ2-1; d_call: NA; cdr3_aa: CASSHGTEQFF; cdr3_nt: TGTGCCAGCAGTCACGGGACAGAGCAGTTCTTC
clone_size: NA; v_call: TRBV6-1; j_call: TRBJ2-3; d_call: TRBD2; cdr3_aa: CASIMASGTTDTQYF; cdr3_nt: TGTGCCAGCATAATGGCTAGCGGGACCACAGATACGCAGTATTTT
clone_size: NA; v_call: TRBV7-2; j_call: TRBJ2-1; d_call: TRBD2; cdr3_aa: CASSLTSGTANEQFF; cdr3_nt: TGTGCCAGCAGCCTGACTAGCGGGACGGCCAATGAGCAGTTCTTC
clone_size: once; v_call: TRBV20-1; j_call: TRBJ2-1; d_call: NA; cdr3_aa: CSPQRNEQFF; cdr3_nt: TGCAGCCCCCAGCGAAATGAGCAGTTCTTC
clone_size: NA; v_call: TRBV11-2; j_call: TRBJ2-3; d_call: NA; cdr3_aa: CASSLEGSTDTQYF; cdr3_nt: TGTGCCAGCAGCCTAGAAGGGAGCACAGATACGCAGTATTTT
clone_size: NA; v_call: TRBV7-2; j_call: TRBJ2-1; d_call: NA; cdr3_aa: CASSLLTRREQFF; cdr3_nt: TGTGCCAGCAGCTTATTAACTCGCCGGGAGCAGTTCTTC
clone_size: NA; v_call: TRBV18; j_call: TRBJ2-7; d_call: NA; cdr3_aa: CASSPPKGYSYEQYF; cdr3_nt: TGTGCCAGCTCACCACCGAAGGGCTACTCCTACGAGCAGTACTTC
clone_size: NA; v_call: TRBV5-4; j_call: TRBJ2-5; d_call: TRBD2; cdr3_aa: CASSLGPTLTSGSQETQYF; cdr3_nt: TGTGCCAGCAGCTTGGGGCCCACTCTGACTAGCGGGAGCCAAGAGACCCAGTACTTC
clone_size: NA; v_call: TRBV28; j_call: TRBJ1-5; d_call: TRBD1; cdr3_aa: CASSSPDRGNQPQHF; cdr3_nt: TGTGCCAGCAGTTCCCCCGACAGGGGTAATCAGCCCCAGCATTTT
clone_size: NA; v_call: TRBV11-2; j_call: TRBJ2-1; d_call: NA; cdr3_aa: CASSLRAASPLYNEQFF; cdr3_nt: TGTGCCAGCAGCTTAAGGGCGGCCTCCCCCCTATACAATGAGCAGTTCTTC
clone_size: NA; v_call: TRBV25-1; j_call: TRBJ1-5; d_call: NA; cdr3_aa: CASSVTGNQPQHF; cdr3_nt: TGTGCCAGCAGTGTAACAGGGAATCAGCCCCAGCATTTT
clone_size: NA; v_call: TRBV5-1; j_call: TRBJ2-7; d_call: NA; cdr3_aa: CASSLEGQVYEQYF; cdr3_nt: TGCGCCAGCAGCTTGGAGGGGCAAGTCTACGAGCAGTACTTC
clone_size: NA; v_call: TRBV7-2; j_call: TRBJ2-1; d_call: TRBD1; cdr3_aa: CASSTRTGRNEQFF; cdr3_nt: TGTGCCAGCAGCACCCGGACAGGGCGAAATGAGCAGTTCTTC
clone_size: NA; v_call: TRBV30; j_call: TRBJ1-1; d_call: TRBD1; cdr3_aa: CAWTKDRTTEAFF; cdr3_nt: TGTGCCTGGACTAAGGACAGGACGACTGAAGCTTTCTTT
clone_size: NA; v_call: TRBV4-3; j_call: TRBJ2-1; d_call: NA; cdr3_aa: CASSLWTGRDEQFF; cdr3_nt: TGCGCCAGCAGCCTCTGGACAGGGAGGGATGAGCAGTTCTTC
clone_size: once; v_call: TRBV6-5; j_call: TRBJ2-1; d_call: NA; cdr3_aa: CASSYSPRRSSNEQFF; cdr3_nt: TGTGCCAGCAGTTACTCCCCCAGACGCTCTAGCAATGAGCAGTTCTTC
clone_size: NA; v_call: TRBV4-1; j_call: TRBJ2-7; d_call: NA; cdr3_aa: CASSQDYRRPYEQYF; cdr3_nt: TGCGCCAGCAGCCAAGATTACAGGAGGCCCTACGAGCAGTACTTC
clone_size: NA; v_call: TRBV5-1; j_call: TRBJ2-3; d_call: TRBD2; cdr3_aa: CATSGLAGGTDTQYF; cdr3_nt: TGCGCCACCTCGGGACTAGCGGGAGGCACAGATACGCAGTATTTT